This T cell receptor beta chain was sequenced in a study of T cells in Graves' hyperthyroidism and ophthalmopathy (dated by TCRdb to about 2019). For the wider study: Peripheral blood samples were taken at the time of initial diagnosis, prior to any treatment. To identify distinguishing TCR V-J signatures, a discovery cohort of 100 or so patients was used, comprising 40 to 45 with Graves' ophthalmopathy and 57 with stable Graves' hyperthyroidism. Whether ophthalmopathy could be predicted prospectively was tested in an independent validation cohort made up of about 20 hyperthyroidism patients plus 17 patients who later progressed to ophthalmopathy. For training and testing, the 100 or so patients in the discovery cohort were randomly divided in a 7:3 ratio. In addition, the study compared T-cell repertoires in thyroid tissue and in blood from about 6 Graves' hyperthyroidism patients. After blood sampling, hyperthyroidism patients were treated with methimazole at a starting dose of 30 mg daily, and ophthalmopathy patients were treated with high-dose intravenous methylprednisolone. TCR Vbeta CDR3 sequencing of 135 peripheral blood samples (approximately 44 ophthalmopathy, roughly 72 hyperthyroidism and some 17 progressor patients) is reported in the paper.

In the ophthalmopathy patients, disease was moderately to severely active, with a Clinical Activity Score of 3 or more, a NOSPECS grade of 4 or more, and a duration of less than 3 months. Patients with uncontrolled infections, other autoimmune diseases, pregnancy or lactation were excluded. Diagnoses were based on clinical symptoms, serum thyroxine and TRAb, thyroid ultrasound and orbital computed tomography. Ficoll-Paque density gradient centrifugation was used to isolate PBMCs from about 10 ml of fresh peripheral blood. Trizol reagent was used to extract total RNA, and RNA quality was then checked on an Agilent 2100 Bioanalyzer. Broader findings and caveats from the paper: No statistical method was used to fix the sample size in advance, and group allocation was not hidden from the investigators. During validation, the model predicted progression to ophthalmopathy a median of about 5.9 months ahead of onset, with 70.59% sensitivity and 72% to 80% specificity. Blood samples also contained most of the expanded thyroid clonotypes (frequency above 0.001), which suggests that blood repertoires may reflect thyroid immune responses. In cross-validation, a model built on a 13 V-J signature told ophthalmopathy apart from stable hyperthyroidism with 87.88% sensitivity and approximately 81% specificity, and in testing the same model reached 80%/75%.

Comment on this clonotype: What antigen it recognizes has not been identified. One base away there is no much larger clone; base qualities are not given.

TCR beta CDR3 regions were amplified from RNA transcripts. The TCR CDR3 was subjected to a first round of RT-PCR using the HTBI primer set and the Qiagen OneStep RT-PCR kit. A second multiplex PCR round built the libraries, followed by size selection and purification. Sequencing of the libraries was done on an Illumina HiSeq2000 using paired-end 100 bp reads. In the original analysis: SOAPnuke was used to process the raw data, throwing out any read that contained adapters or uncalled bases, had a mean Phred below 15, or lacked an exact constant-primer or identifier match. COPE v1.2.5 was used to merge the high-quality paired reads, and each unique nucleotide sequence was defined as a clonotype. MiTCR v1.1 was used to align the clonotypes against IMGT TRBV, TRBD and TRBJ reference segments. Only V-J combinations with frequency above 0.0001, covering about 99% of repertoires, were analysed. A TCS score was defined as the ratio of F50 (clonal expansion) to E x V (chaos), with BLOSUM62-based TCRdist applied between CDR3 peptides within each V-J. Welch's t-statistics and random forest reduced roughly 530 V-J features to roughly 13, which were used in a naive Bayes classifier (R e1071). TCRdb applied fastp at Q25 and MiXCR to the public reads, then kept only in-frame beta chains. Duplicate CDR3 protein sequences are folded into a single record with the most common DNA and genes. TCRdb's processing, not the authors' own work, is the source of the V and J calls. Across this sample there are hundreds of thousands of distinct CDR3 sequences, with roughly 18% seen only once. The biggest ten clones account for about 40% of the sample.

Relative to germline, V is 7 bases shorter and J is 1 base shorter, with 15 bases between their ends. The CDR3, cysteine through phenylalanine, is 15 amino acids long. CDR3 DNA is the only sequence kept; it has 45 bases, read in frame from the first base. Per the germline V gene, SGHVS is the CDR1 and FQNEAQ is the CDR2. The receptor was isolated from a man aged 50 to 60 with Graves' ophthalmopathy. The specimen sequenced was blood. The chain employs TRBV7-8 and TRBJ2-3; the D gene remains uncertain. The nucleotide sequence is TGTGCCAGCACCTCAAGTCCTGACCGCACAGATACGCAGTATTTT. It translates as CASTSSPDRTDTQYF.